This T cell receptor beta chain was captured in a study of PD-1 blockade in classical Hodgkin lymphoma. V shed 0 bases and J shed 7 bases, with 10 bases lying between them. This CDR3 is built from 14 residues. Germline CDR1 reads MNHEY; CDR2 reads SVGAGI. Data came from immunoSEQ multiplex PCR; TCRdb stores just in-frame clones and leaves some out. The sample records roughly 16,000 clones, 75% to 90% being singletons. After autologous stem cell transplantation all patients relapsed, and prior brentuximab vedotin exposure differed between cohorts. This clone showed up just a few times. The sample was peripheral blood mononuclear cells (PBMCs), taken before the second cycle of nivolumab. The receptor's source is a human donor with classical Hodgkin lymphoma. This chain joins TRBV6-5 and TRBJ2-4; D is possibly TRBD1 or TRBD2 (6 bases each). The CDR3 region has the DNA TGTGCCAGCAGTTACTCACCGGGGGCGAACATTCAGTACTTC. Its translation is CASSYSPGANIQYF.